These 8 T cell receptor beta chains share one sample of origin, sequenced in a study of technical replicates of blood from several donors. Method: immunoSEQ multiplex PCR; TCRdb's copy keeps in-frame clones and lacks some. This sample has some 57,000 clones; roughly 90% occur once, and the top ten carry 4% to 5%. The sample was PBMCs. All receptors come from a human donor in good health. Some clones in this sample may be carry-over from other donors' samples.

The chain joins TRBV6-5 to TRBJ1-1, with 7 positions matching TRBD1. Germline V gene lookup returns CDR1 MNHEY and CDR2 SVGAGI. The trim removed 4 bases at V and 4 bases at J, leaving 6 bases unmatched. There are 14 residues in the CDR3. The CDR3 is CASSSRQGITEAFF. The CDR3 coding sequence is TGTGCCAGCAGTTCCCGACAGGGTATCACTGAAGCTTTCTTT.

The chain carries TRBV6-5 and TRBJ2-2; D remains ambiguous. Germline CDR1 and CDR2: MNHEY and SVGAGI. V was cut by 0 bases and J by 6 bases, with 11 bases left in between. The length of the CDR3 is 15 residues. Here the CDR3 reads CASSYSGVLAGELFF. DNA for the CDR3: TGTGCCAGCAGTTACTCCGGAGTATTGGCCGGGGAGCTGTTTTTT.

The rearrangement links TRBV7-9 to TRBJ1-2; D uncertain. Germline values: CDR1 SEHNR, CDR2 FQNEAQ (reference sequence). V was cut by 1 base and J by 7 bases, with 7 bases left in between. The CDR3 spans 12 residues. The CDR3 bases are TGTGCCAGCAGCTTAGAGACACGTGGCTACACCTTC. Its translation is CASSLETRGYTF. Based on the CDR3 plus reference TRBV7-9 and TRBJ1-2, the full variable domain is DTGVSQNPRHKITKRGQNVTFRCDPISEHNRLYWYRQTLGQGPEFLTYFQNEAQLEKSRLLSDRFSAERPKGSFSTLEIQRTEQGDSAMYLCASSLETRGYTFGSGTRLTVV.

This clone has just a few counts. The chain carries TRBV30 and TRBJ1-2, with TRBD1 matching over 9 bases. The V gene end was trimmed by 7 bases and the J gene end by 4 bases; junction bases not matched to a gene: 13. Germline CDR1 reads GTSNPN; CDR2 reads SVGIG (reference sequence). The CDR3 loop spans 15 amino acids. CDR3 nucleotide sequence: TGTGCCTCGTACCGGGACAGGGCGTTTTCCTATGGCTACACCTTC. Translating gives CASYRDRAFSYGYTF.

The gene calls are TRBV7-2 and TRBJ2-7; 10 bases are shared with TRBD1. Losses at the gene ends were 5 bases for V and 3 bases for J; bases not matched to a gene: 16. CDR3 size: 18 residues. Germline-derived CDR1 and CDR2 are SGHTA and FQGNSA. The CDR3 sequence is CASSASTGGIGRSYEQYF. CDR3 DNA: TGTGCCAGCAGCGCCTCGACAGGGGGCATAGGGCGGAGCTACGAGCAGTACTTC.

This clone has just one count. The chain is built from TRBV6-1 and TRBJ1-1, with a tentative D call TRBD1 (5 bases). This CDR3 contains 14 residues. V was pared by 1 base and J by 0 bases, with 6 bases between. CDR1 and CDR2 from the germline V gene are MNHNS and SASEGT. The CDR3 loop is CASSEDRLNTEAFF. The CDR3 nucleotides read TGTGCCAGCAGTGAAGACAGGTTGAACACTGAAGCTTTCTTT.

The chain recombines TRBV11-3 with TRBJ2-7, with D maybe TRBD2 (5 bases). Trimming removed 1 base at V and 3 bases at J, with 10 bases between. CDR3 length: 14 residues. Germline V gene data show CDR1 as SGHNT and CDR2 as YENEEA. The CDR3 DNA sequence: TGTGCCAGCAGCTTAGCATCCGGGGACTACGAGCAGTACTTC. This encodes CASSLASGDYEQYF.

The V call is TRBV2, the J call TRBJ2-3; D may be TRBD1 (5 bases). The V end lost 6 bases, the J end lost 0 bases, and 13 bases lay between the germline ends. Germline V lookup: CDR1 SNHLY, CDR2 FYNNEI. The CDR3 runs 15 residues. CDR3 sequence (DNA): TGTGCCAGCAGCGCGCAGGGAATTAGCACAGATACGCAGTATTTT. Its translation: CASSAQGISTDTQYF.